This T cell receptor (beta chain) was profiled in a study of blood T cell repertoires in COVID-19. Study-wide context: Specimens from acute and convalescent COVID-19 originated in the United States, Italy and Spain.

Donors in Cohort 3 who had recovered were those with two negative PCRs, healthcare professional clearance, or resolution of their symptoms. Per the study methods: Nucleated cell number was recorded as an estimate derived from reference gene primer amplification. The method was immunoSEQ multiplex PCR; TCRdb's version includes in-frame clones alone and lacks a portion of them. The V and J calls and clone size were taken over from that table, and D and trimming were inferred from the DNA. The repertoire holds approximately 200,000 clones, with about four fifths as singletons. CDR1 and CDR2 (germline): SGHVS, FNYEAQ. Between the trimmed V and J ends, which lost 1 base and 2 bases, there was a span of 23 bases. The CDR3 covers 19 residues.

Specimen: PBMCs or T cells enriched from blood (not recorded which). The chain is built from TRBV7-6 and TRBJ1-1; D may be TRBD1 (5 bases). The TCR was taken from a man aged 40-49 years who had recovered from COVID-19. DNA of the CDR3: TGTGCCAGCAGCTTAGAGGGGCGAGACCCCTACGGCCCAAACACTGAAGCTTTCTTT. This translates into CASSLEGRDPYGPNTEAFF.